Each of the 8 T cell receptor beta chains below was sequenced from the same sample in a study of OX40 agonist ivuxolimab in advanced cancers. Libraries were prepared by immunoSEQ multiplex PCR; TCRdb keeps only in-frame clonotypes and omits some of them. The table lists tens of thousands of clones, 65% to 85% of them singletons. The sequencing here drew on CD4+ or CD8+ T cells sorted from blood, taken in a trial of the OX40 agonist ivuxolimab. The receptors stem from an adult with an advanced solid tumor such as melanoma, head and neck, liver or kidney cancer.

This clone showed up just once. The V call is TRBV5-1, the J call TRBJ1-1; possibly TRBD1 for D (5 bases). CDR3 length: 14 residues. V lost 5 bases to trimming and J lost 5 bases, with 16 bases between them. The germline V gene has CDR1 SGHRS and CDR2 YFSETQ. CDR3 bases: TGCGCCAGCAGGGGGCTTGGGGTTAGTACTGAAGCTTTCTTT. Translating gives CASRGLGVSTEAFF.

This chain joins TRBV9 and TRBJ2-4, with TRBD1 matching 9 bases. The CDR3 totals 16 residues. The germline V gene encodes CDR1 SGDLS and CDR2 YYNGEE. Germline trimming cut 0 bases from V and 5 bases from J; bases unmatched to any gene: 6. The CDR3 is CASSVGTGGVENIQYF. The CDR3 DNA sequence: TGTGCCAGCAGCGTAGGAACAGGGGGCGTAGAAAACATTCAGTACTTC.

The CDR3 bases are TGTGCCAGTAGTTCTAAGGGGTCCAGTTTCTATGGCTACACCTTC. Residues: CASSSKGSSFYGYTF. The chain recombines TRBV19 with TRBJ1-2; D possibly corresponds to TRBD1 (5 bases). V was clipped by 5 bases and J by 4 bases, with 17 bases between them. The CDR3 contains 15 residues. Germline assignment: CDR1 LNHDA and CDR2 SQIVND (reference sequence). Variable domain in full (rest from reference TRBV19 and TRBJ1-2): DGGITQSPKYLFRKEGQNVTLSCEQNLNHDAMYWYRQDPGQGLRLIYYSQIVNDFQKGDIAEGYSVSREKKESFPLTVTSAQKNPTAFYLCASSSKGSSFYGYTFGSGTRLTVV.

The chain employs TRBV7-2 and TRBJ2-7; D uncertain. Trimming pared 2 bases from V and 6 bases from J, leaving 11 bases between. The CDR3 is made up of 13 amino acids. Germline CDR1 reads SGHTA; CDR2 reads FQGNSA. The CDR3 loop is CASSLSHYSEQYF. The CDR3 DNA is TGTGCCAGCAGCTTAAGCCATTACTCCGAGCAGTACTTC.

The CDR3 region is CASSQASQGFEQYF. The CDR3, as DNA: TGTGCCAGCAGTCAAGCCTCACAGGGGTTCGAGCAGTACTTC. The chain carries TRBV6-5 and TRBJ2-7; TRBD1 matches at 7 bases. The CDR3 has 14 residues. In germline, CDR1 is MNHEY, CDR2 SVGAGI. Trimming took 5 bases from V and 6 from J; bases not matched to a gene: 10.

The V call is TRBV5-1, the J call TRBJ2-2; D may be TRBD2 (6 bases). V shed 4 bases and J shed 5 bases, with 15 bases lying between them. This CDR3 spans 15 amino acids. Germline V gives CDR1 SGHRS, CDR2 YFSETQ. The CDR3 DNA reads as TGCGCCAGCAGCCCTTTAGCGGTGAAAACCGGGGAGCTGTTTTTT. Translated: CASSPLAVKTGELFF.

The rearrangement joins TRBV4-1 to TRBJ1-5; 9 nucleotides agree with TRBD1. The CDR3 extends over 17 amino acids. Unmatched junction bases numbered 5, after V lost 1 base and J lost 1 base. Germline values: CDR1 MGHRA, CDR2 YSYEKL. CDR3 DNA: TGCGCCAGCAGCCAAGGGGGACAGGGTCTAAGCAATCAGCCCCAGCATTTT. Translation gives CASSQGGQGLSNQPQHF.

This clone was picked up a small number of times. This chain connects TRBV7-2 to TRBJ2-5; 12 bases fit TRBD2. Trimming took 2 bases from V and 1 from J; bases not matched to a gene: 5. The CDR3 spans 17 residues. Looked up from germline, CDR1 is SGHTA and CDR2 is FQGNSA. The CDR3 is CASSLPGLAGPQETQYF. The CDR3 DNA follows: TGTGCCAGCAGCTTACCGGGACTAGCGGGCCCCCAAGAGACCCAGTACTTC.